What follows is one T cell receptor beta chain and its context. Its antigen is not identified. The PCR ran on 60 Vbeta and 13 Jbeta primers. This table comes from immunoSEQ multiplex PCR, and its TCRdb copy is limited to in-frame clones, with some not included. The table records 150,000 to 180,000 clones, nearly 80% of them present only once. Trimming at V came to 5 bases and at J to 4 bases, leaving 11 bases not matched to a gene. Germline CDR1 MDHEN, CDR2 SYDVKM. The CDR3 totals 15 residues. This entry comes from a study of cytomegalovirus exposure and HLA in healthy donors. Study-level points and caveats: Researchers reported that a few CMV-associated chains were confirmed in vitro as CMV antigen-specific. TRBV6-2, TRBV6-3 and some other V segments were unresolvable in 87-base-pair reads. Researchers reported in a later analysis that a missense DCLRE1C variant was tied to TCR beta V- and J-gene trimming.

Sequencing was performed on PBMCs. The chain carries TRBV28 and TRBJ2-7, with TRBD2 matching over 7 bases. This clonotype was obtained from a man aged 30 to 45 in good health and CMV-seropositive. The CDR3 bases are TGTGCCAGCAGTCTCGGGCCTCTCGGGGGGTACGAGCAGTACTTC. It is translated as CASSLGPLGGYEQYF.